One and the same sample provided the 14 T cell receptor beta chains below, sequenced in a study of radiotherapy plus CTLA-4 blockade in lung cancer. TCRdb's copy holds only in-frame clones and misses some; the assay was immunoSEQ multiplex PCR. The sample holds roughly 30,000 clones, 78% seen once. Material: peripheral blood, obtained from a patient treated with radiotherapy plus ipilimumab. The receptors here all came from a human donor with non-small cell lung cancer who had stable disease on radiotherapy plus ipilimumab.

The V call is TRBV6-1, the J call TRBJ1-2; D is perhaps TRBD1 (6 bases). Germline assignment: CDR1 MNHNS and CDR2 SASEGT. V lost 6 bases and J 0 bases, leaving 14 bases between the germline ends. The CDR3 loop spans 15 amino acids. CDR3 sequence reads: CASRAGGRANYGYTF. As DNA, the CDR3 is TGTGCCAGCAGAGCCGGGGGCAGAGCTAACTATGGCTACACCTTC.

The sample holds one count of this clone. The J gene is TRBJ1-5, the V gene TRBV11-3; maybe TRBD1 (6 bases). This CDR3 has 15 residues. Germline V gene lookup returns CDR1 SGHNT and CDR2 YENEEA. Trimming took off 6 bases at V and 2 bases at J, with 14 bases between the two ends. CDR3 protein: CASRLRGTGNQPQHF. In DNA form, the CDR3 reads TGTGCCAGCAGACTAAGGGGGACTGGCAATCAGCCCCAGCATTTT.

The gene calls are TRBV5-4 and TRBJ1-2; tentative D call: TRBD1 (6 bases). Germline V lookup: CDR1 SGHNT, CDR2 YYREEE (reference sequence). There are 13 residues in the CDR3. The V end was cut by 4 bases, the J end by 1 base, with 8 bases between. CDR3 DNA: TGTGCCAGCAGCCCGGACAGTAACTATGGCTACACCTTC. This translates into CASSPDSNYGYTF.

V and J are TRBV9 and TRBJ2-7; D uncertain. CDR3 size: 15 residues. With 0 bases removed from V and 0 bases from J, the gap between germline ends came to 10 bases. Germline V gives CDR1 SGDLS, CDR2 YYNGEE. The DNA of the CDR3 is TGTGCCAGCAGCGTAGGGGCAGCGAGCTCCTACGAGCAGTACTTC. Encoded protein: CASSVGAASSYEQYF. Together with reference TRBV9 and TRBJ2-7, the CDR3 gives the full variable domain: DSGVTQTPKHLITATGQRVTLRCSPRSGDLSVYWYQQSLDQGLQFLIQYYNGEERAKGNILERFSAQQFPDLHSELNLSSLELGDSALYFCASSVGAASSYEQYFGPGTRLTVT.

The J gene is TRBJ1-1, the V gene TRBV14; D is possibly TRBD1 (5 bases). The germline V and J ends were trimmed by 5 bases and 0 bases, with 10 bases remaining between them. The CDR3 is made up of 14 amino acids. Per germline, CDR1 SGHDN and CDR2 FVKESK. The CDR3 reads CASSGRGLNTEAFF. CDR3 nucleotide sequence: TGTGCCAGCAGCGGCCGGGGACTGAACACTGAAGCTTTCTTT.

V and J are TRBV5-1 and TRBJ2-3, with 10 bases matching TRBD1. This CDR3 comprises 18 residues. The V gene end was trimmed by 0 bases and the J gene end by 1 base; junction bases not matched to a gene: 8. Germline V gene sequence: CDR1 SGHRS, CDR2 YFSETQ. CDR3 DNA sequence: TGCGCCAGCAGCTTGGGACAGGGGGCCGGGGGAGGCACAGATACGCAGTATTTT. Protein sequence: CASSLGQGAGGGTDTQYF. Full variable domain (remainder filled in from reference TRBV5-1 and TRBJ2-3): KAGVTQTPRYLIKTRGQQVTLSCSPISGHRSVSWYQQTPGQGLQFLFEYFSETQRNKGNFPGRFSGRQFSNSRSEMNVSTLELGDSALYLCASSLGQGAGGGTDTQYFGPGTRLTVL.

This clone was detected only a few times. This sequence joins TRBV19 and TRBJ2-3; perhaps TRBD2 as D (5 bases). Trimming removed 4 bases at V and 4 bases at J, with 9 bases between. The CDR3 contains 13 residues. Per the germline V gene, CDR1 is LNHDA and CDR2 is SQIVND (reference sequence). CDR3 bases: TGTGCCAGTAGTAGCGGGCAGTCAGATACGCAGTATTTT. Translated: CASSSGQSDTQYF.

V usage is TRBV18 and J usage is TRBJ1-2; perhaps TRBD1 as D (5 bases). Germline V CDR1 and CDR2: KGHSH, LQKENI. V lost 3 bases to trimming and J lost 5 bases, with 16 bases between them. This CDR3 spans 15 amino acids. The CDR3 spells CASSPSGPPGYGYTF. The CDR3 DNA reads TGTGCCAGCTCACCTTCGGGACCGCCCGGATATGGCTACACCTTC.

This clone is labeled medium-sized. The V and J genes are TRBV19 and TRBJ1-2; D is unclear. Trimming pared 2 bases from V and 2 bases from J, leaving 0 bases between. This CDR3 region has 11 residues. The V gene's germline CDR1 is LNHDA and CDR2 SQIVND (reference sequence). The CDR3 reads CASSINYGYTF. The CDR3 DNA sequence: TGTGCCAGTAGTATAAACTATGGCTACACCTTC.

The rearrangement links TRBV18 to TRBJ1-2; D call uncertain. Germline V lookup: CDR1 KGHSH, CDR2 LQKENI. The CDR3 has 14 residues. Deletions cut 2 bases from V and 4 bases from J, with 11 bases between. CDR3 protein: CASSPRSIGYGYTF. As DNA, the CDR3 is TGTGCCAGCTCACCAAGAAGTATCGGCTATGGCTACACCTTC.

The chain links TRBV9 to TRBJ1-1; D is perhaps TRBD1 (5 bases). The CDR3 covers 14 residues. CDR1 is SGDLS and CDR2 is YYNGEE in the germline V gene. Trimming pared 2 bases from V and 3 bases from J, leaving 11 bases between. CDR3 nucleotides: TGTGCCAGCAGCGTCAAGGGGCAGGACACTGAAGCTTTCTTT. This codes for CASSVKGQDTEAFF. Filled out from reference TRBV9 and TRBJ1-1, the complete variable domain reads DSGVTQTPKHLITATGQRVTLRCSPRSGDLSVYWYQQSLDQGLQFLIQYYNGEERAKGNILERFSAQQFPDLHSELNLSSLELGDSALYFCASSVKGQDTEAFFGQGTRLTVV.

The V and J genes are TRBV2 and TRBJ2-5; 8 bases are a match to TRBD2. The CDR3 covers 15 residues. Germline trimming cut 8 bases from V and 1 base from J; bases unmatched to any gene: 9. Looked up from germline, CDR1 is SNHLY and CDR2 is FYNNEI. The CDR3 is CASQLIRGGQETQYF. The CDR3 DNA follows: TGTGCCAGCCAGCTAATTCGGGGGGGCCAAGAGACCCAGTACTTC.

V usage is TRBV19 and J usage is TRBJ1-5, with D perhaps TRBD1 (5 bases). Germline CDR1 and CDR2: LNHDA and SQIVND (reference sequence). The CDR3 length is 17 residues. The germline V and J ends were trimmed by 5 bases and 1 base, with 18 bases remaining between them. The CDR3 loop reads CASSPAVRDLSNQPQHF. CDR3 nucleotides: TGTGCCAGTAGTCCCGCCGTCAGGGATTTGAGCAATCAGCCCCAGCATTTT.

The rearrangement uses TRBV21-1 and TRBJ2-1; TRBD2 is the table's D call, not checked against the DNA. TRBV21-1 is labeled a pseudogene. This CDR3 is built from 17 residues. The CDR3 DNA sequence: TGTGCCAGCAGTTCTACAATAGCTCACCATTCCGACAATGAGCAGTTCTTC. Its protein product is CASSSTIAHHSDNEQFF.